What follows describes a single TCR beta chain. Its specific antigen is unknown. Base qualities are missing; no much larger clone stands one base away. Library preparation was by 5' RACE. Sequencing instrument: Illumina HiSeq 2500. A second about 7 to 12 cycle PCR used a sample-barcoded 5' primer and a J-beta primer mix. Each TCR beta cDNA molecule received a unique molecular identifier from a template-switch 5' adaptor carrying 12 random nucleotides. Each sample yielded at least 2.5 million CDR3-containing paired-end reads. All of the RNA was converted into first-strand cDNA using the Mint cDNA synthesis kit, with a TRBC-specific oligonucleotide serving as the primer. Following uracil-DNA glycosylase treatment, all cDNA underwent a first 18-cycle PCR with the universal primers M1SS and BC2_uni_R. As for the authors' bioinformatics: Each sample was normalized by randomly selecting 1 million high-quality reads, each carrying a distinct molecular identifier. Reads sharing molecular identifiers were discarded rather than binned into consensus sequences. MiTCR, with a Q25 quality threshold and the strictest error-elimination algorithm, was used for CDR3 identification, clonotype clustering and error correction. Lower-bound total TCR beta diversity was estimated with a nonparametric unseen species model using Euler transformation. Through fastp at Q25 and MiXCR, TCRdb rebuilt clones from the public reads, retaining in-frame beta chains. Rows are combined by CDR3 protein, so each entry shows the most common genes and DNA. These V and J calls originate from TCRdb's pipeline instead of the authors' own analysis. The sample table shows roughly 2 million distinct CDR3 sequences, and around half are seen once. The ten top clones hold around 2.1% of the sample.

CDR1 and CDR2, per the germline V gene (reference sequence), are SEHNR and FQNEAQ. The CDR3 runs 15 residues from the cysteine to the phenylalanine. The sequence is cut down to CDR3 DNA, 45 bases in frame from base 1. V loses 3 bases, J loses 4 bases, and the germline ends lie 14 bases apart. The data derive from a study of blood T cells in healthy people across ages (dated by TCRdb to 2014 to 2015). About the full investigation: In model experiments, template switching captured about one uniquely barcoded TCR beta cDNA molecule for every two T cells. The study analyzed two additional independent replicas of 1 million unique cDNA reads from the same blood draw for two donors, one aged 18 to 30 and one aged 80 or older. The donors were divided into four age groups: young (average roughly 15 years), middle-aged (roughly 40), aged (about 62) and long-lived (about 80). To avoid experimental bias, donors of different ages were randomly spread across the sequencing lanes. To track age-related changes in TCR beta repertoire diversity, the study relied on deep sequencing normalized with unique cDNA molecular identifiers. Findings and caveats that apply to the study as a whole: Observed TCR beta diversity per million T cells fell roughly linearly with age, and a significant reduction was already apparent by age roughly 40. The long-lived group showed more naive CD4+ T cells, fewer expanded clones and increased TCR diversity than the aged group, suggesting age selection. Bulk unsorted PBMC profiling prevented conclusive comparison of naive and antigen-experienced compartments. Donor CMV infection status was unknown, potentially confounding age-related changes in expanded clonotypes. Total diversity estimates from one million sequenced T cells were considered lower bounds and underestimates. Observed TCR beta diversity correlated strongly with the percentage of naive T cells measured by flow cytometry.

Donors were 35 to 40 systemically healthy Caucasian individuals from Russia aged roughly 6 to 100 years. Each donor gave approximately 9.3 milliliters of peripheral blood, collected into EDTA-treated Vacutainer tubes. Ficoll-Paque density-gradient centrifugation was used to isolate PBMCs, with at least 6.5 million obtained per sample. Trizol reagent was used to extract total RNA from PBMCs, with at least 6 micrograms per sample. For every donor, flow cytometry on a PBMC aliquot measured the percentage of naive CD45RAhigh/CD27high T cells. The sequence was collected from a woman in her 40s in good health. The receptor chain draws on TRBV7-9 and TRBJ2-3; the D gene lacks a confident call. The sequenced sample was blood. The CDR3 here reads CASSFSATVSDTQYF. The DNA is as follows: TGTGCCAGCAGCTTCAGCGCCACAGTATCAGATACGCAGTATTTT. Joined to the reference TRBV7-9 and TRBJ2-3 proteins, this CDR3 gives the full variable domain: DTGVSQNPRHKITKRGQNVTFRCDPISEHNRLYWYRQTLGQGPEFLTYFQNEAQLEKSRLLSDRFSAERPKGSFSTLEIQRTEQGDSAMYLCASSFSATVSDTQYFGPGTRLTVL.